This TCR beta chain is drawn from a study of early T cells in non-severe SARS-CoV-2 infection. Each single cDNA molecule received a unique molecular identifier. Via MiXCR, TCRdb re-called the 5' RACE reads, giving one row per CDR3 protein. Of tens of thousands of distinct CDR3 sequences listed, about 15% are singletons. General study findings and limits: Matching results from VDJdb favored anti-spike CD8 responses, leaving private and CD4 specificities undetected.

Note on this clonotype: Its specificity is unknown.

The germline V gene has CDR1 DFQATT and CDR2 SNEGSKA (reference sequence). This CDR3 region has 12 residues. With 6 bases removed from V and 4 bases from J, the gap between germline ends came to 12 bases. The chain carries TRBV20-1 and TRBJ1-2; D call uncertain. The sequence derives from an adult who was a healthcare worker with PCR-confirmed SARS-CoV-2 infection or an uninfected control (not recorded which). The sequenced material came from whole blood. The CDR3: CSASLTFYGYTF. CDR3 in DNA: TGCAGTGCCTCTTTAACGTTCTATGGCTACACCTTC.